The 29 T cell receptor beta chains listed next were all sequenced from one sample in a study of blood T cell repertoires in COVID-19. Using immunoSEQ multiplex PCR, the repertoire was profiled, and TCRdb retains in-frame clones only, with some absent. This table holds around 52,000 clones, 87% found once. The material sequenced was peripheral blood. The receptors shown here come from a woman older than 75 with COVID-19, enrolled during active disease.

The chain combines TRBV18 with TRBJ1-2; 9 bases align to TRBD1. Per germline, CDR1 KGHSH and CDR2 LQKENI. There are 17 residues in the CDR3. J gave up 4 bases and V 3 bases, and 12 bases lay outside the gene matches. The CDR3 sequence is CASSPLTGQGSSYGYTF. The CDR3 DNA reads TGTGCCAGCTCACCGCTTACGGGACAGGGTAGTTCCTATGGCTACACCTTC.

The chain uses TRBV19 and TRBJ2-7; possibly TRBD1 for D (5 bases). Per germline, CDR1 LNHDA and CDR2 SQIVND (reference sequence). Trimming took 0 bases from V and 6 from J, leaving 9 bases between them. The CDR3 contains 13 residues. CDR3 nucleotides: TGTGCCAGTAGTATAGACAGGGTGACCGAGCAGTACTTC. Translation gives CASSIDRVTEQYF.

This clone appeared once. The chain carries TRBV19 and TRBJ2-3; 8 bases map to TRBD1. CDR3 length: 16 amino acids. Germline V gene lookup returns CDR1 LNHDA and CDR2 SQIVND (reference sequence). Unmatched junction bases numbered 10, after V lost 6 bases and J lost 2 bases. DNA for the CDR3: TGTGCCAGTAGGATTAGGACAGGGACCACCACAGATACGCAGTATTTT. Protein product: CASRIRTGTTTDTQYF.

The rearrangement uses TRBV5-1 and TRBJ2-7; TRBD2 agrees at 8 bases. J was trimmed by 6 bases and V by 4 bases; bases with no gene match: 12. CDR3 length: 15 residues. Germline CDR1 and CDR2: SGHRS and YFSETQ. CDR3 sequence: CASSLGPGLGGEQYF. In nucleotides, the CDR3 is TGCGCCAGCAGCCTGGGTCCGGGACTAGGGGGCGAGCAGTACTTC.

The gene calls are TRBV7-2 and TRBJ1-2; a weak D match, TRBD1 (6 bases). Trimming took off 4 bases at V and 5 bases at J, with 14 bases between the two ends. This CDR3 has 14 amino acids. CDR1 and CDR2 (germline): SGHTA, FQGNSA. The CDR3 loop reads CASSYIDGTYGYTF. CDR3 sequence (DNA): TGTGCCAGCAGCTATATCGACGGGACATATGGCTACACCTTC.

The chain links TRBV5-1 to TRBJ2-3, with 10 bases that match TRBD2. Per the germline V gene, CDR1 is SGHRS and CDR2 is YFSETQ. The CDR3 is made up of 17 amino acids. V was clipped by 4 bases and J by 2 bases; unmatched bases: 10. In DNA form, the CDR3 reads TGCGCCAGCAGCCCGTTATCTAGCGGGGGCCCCACAGATACGCAGTATTTT. Amino acid sequence: CASSPLSSGGPTDTQYF.

The J gene is TRBJ2-3, the V gene TRBV6-1; tentative D call: TRBD2 (5 bases). CDR1 MNHNS and CDR2 SASEGT come from the germline V gene. The CDR3 is 15 residues long. V lost 3 bases and J 1 base, leaving 11 bases between the germline ends. Here the CDR3 reads CASSDRGEGTDTQYF. The DNA of the CDR3 is TGTGCCAGCAGTGACCGGGGTGAAGGCACAGATACGCAGTATTTT.

In the case of this clone: This sample includes further DNA sequences coding for the same CDR3. CDR3 sequence reads: CASSQGQGSQPQHF. For the CDR3, the DNA is TGTGCCAGCAGCCAAGGACAGGGGTCTCAGCCCCAGCATTTT. The chain recombines TRBV3-1 (or the pseudogene TRBV3-2) with TRBJ1-5; TRBD1 aligns across 8 bases. The CDR3 totals 14 residues. Germline-derived CDR1 and CDR2 are LGHDT and YNNKEL (reference sequence). The V gene end was trimmed by 1 base and the J gene end by 6 bases; junction bases not matched to a gene: 2.

Only a few counts were recorded for this clone. The V and J genes are TRBV6-5 and TRBJ1-2; TRBD1 might be the D (6 bases). The CDR3 is 14 amino acids. The V gene's germline CDR1 is MNHEY and CDR2 SVGAGI. Trimming shortened V by 4 bases and J by 0 bases, and 9 bases separated the two germline ends. The CDR3 DNA is TGTGCCAGCAGTTCCCAGGGGCCTAACTATGGCTACACCTTC. Translated, it gives CASSSQGPNYGYTF.

The chain is built from TRBV9 and TRBJ2-5; D might be TRBD2 (5 bases). Germline CDR1 and CDR2: SGDLS and YYNGEE. This CDR3 contains 14 residues. V lost 0 bases and J lost 5, with 11 bases in between. CDR3 in amino acids: CASSVVGRGETQYF. The CDR3 nucleotides are TGTGCCAGCAGCGTAGTCGGCAGAGGGGAGACCCAGTACTTC.

The gene calls are TRBV2 and TRBJ1-1, with a tentative D call TRBD1 (6 bases). The CDR3 is 17 residues long. Trimming cost V 2 bases and J 0 bases, with 16 bases left between them. In germline, CDR1 is SNHLY, CDR2 FYNNEI. The CDR3 DNA sequence: TGTGCCAGCAGTGAACGACAGGCGAACTTAATGAACACTGAAGCTTTCTTT. Protein: CASSERQANLMNTEAFF.

This clone was seen more than once but under ten times. The rearrangement links TRBV19 to TRBJ1-2; D might be TRBD1 (6 bases). Trimming removed 4 bases from V and 4 bases from J, with 16 bases in between. The CDR3 runs to 15 residues. Germline V gene data show CDR1 as LNHDA and CDR2 as SQIVND (reference sequence). CDR3 DNA: TGTGCCAGTAGTAATGCGCGGGGGCTCCTCTATGGCTACACCTTC. Its protein is CASSNARGLLYGYTF.

V usage is TRBV2 and J usage is TRBJ2-7; possibly TRBD1 for D (5 bases). Trimming removed 8 bases from V and 10 bases from J, with 15 bases in between. The CDR3 consists of 11 residues. CDR1 SNHLY and CDR2 FYNNEI come from the germline V gene. CDR3 nucleotide sequence: TGTGCCAGCGAGCTGTGGGGCGAACAGTACTTC. It translates to CASELWGEQYF. Full variable domain (outside the CDR3, taken from reference TRBV2 and TRBJ2-7): EPEVTQTPSHQVTQMGQEVILRCVPISNHLYFYWYRQILGQKVEFLVSFYNNEISEKSEIFDDQFSVERPDGSNFTLKIRSTKLEDSAMYFCASELWGEQYFGPGTRLTVT.

The chain has TRBV2 and TRBJ1-2; 10 positions agree with TRBD1. Germline V gene lookup returns CDR1 SNHLY and CDR2 FYNNEI. The CDR3 is made up of 15 amino acids. V trimming: 7 bases; J trimming: 4 bases; junction bases outside the gene matches: 9. CDR3 DNA sequence: TGTGCCAGCACCCCTGGACAGGGGGGGGGCTATGGCTACACCTTC. As protein: CASTPGQGGGYGYTF.

This chain joins TRBV7-9 and TRBJ2-3; 9 bases align to TRBD1. CDR3 size: 15 residues. CDR1 and CDR2 from the germline V gene are SEHNR and FQNEAQ (reference sequence). The ends lost 3 bases at V and 3 bases at J; junction bases unmatched: 4. Written as DNA, the CDR3 is TGTGCCAGCAGCTTTGGGACAGGGATGACAGATACGCAGTATTTT. Translation gives CASSFGTGMTDTQYF.

The rearrangement links TRBV6-5 to TRBJ1-1, with 7 positions matching TRBD1. Germline V gene lookup returns CDR1 MNHEY and CDR2 SVGAGI. This CDR3 comprises 14 residues. Trimming removed 7 bases from V and 6 bases from J; junction bases left unmatched: 11. This CDR3 reads CASILPQGSSEAFF. The CDR3 DNA reads TGTGCCAGCATATTGCCACAGGGGTCCTCTGAAGCTTTCTTT.

The chain combines TRBV18 with TRBJ1-1, with a tentative D call TRBD1 (6 bases). CDR1 is KGHSH and CDR2 is LQKENI in the germline V gene. V lost 0 bases and J lost 0, with 11 bases in between. This CDR3 is built from 16 residues. The CDR3 bases are TGTGCCAGCTCACCACCCGGGGGGCGCATGAACACTGAAGCTTTCTTT. It specifies CASSPPGGRMNTEAFF.

This clone was counted only a few times. CDR3 DNA sequence: TGTGCCTCCTACCGGGGTAGCTCCTACAATGAGCAGTTCTTC. Translating gives CASYRGSSYNEQFF. This sequence joins TRBV7-2 and TRBJ2-1; a possible D gene is TRBD2 (5 bases). There are 14 residues in the CDR3. Germline V lookup: CDR1 SGHTA, CDR2 FQGNSA. The ends were cut back, 11 bases at V and 0 bases at J, with 14 bases in the middle.

This sequence joins TRBV29-1 and TRBJ2-5, with 8 bases matching TRBD2. Germline V gene lookup returns CDR1 SQVTM and CDR2 ANQGSEA. The junction had 9 bases not matched to a gene; V was cut back by 5 bases and J by 7 bases. The CDR3 sequence is 13 residues long. CDR3: CSVTTSGPGTQYF. Here the CDR3 DNA reads TGCAGCGTTACAACTAGCGGACCGGGGACCCAGTACTTC.

The chain links TRBV6-2 or TRBV6-3 to TRBJ2-2; tentatively, D is TRBD2 (6 bases). Germline V lookup: CDR1 MNHEY, CDR2 SVGEGT. The CDR3 sequence is 14 residues long. The ends were cut back, 5 bases at V and 4 bases at J, with 11 bases in the middle. In nucleotides, the CDR3 is TGTGCCAGCAGTAGGGACTCTACCACCGGGGAGCTGTTTTTT. It is translated as CASSRDSTTGELFF.

This sequence joins TRBV27 and TRBJ2-1; the D gene is possibly TRBD1 (6 bases). The germline V gene encodes CDR1 MNHEY and CDR2 SMNVEV (reference sequence). The CDR3 consists of 15 residues. V was cut by 2 bases and J by 0 bases, with 8 bases left in between. The CDR3 coding sequence is TGTGCCAGCAGTTTAGACAGGAGCTCCTACAATGAGCAGTTCTTC. This sequence encodes CASSLDRSSYNEQFF.

The rearrangement joins TRBV6-6 to TRBJ1-2; a possible D gene is TRBD1 (5 bases). This CDR3 spans 16 amino acids. Germline CDR1 reads MNHNY; CDR2 reads SVGAGI (reference sequence). V was cut by 7 bases and J by 1 base, with 19 bases left in between. The chain's CDR3 is CASKIGAISFNYGYTF. The CDR3 nucleotides are TGTGCCAGCAAAATAGGGGCCATATCCTTTAACTATGGCTACACCTTC.

This rearrangement joins TRBV6-6 to TRBJ2-1, with 9 nucleotides matching TRBD2. Germline assignment: CDR1 MNHNY and CDR2 SVGAGI (reference sequence). The CDR3 contains 16 residues. The V and J ends lost 6 bases and 2 bases, in that order; junction bases with no gene match: 8. CDR3 amino acids: CASSRGAGGPYNEQFF. The CDR3 DNA reads as TGTGCCAGCAGCAGGGGTGCGGGGGGGCCCTACAATGAGCAGTTCTTC.

CDR3 nucleotides: TGTGCCAGCAGGGCAGGGGGCTTAACCAACTATGGCTACACCTTC. Translating it yields CASRAGGLTNYGYTF. The rearrangement links TRBV5-6 to TRBJ1-2, with TRBD1 identical over 8 bases. V was pared by 5 bases and J by 2 bases, with 8 bases of the junction left unmatched. This CDR3 has 15 residues. Germline loops: CDR1 SGHDT, CDR2 YYEEEE. The variable domain in full, completed from reference TRBV5-6 and TRBJ1-2, reads DAGVTQSPTHLIKTRGQQVTLRCSPKSGHDTVSWYQQALGQGPQFIFQYYEEEERQRGNFPDRFSGHQFPNYSSELNVNALLLGDSALYLCASRAGGLTNYGYTFGSGTRLTVV.

This sequence joins TRBV5-5 and TRBJ1-4; D not resolved. This CDR3 comprises 17 residues. The germline gives CDR1 SGHKS, CDR2 YYEKEE (reference sequence). V was trimmed by 0 bases and J by 0 bases, leaving 12 bases between them. CDR3 region: CASSLDRVLATNEKLFF. CDR3 nucleotide sequence: TGTGCCAGCAGCTTGGATCGGGTACTTGCAACTAATGAAAAACTGTTTTTT.

This rearrangement joins TRBV5-1 to TRBJ1-4; TRBD1 is a possible D gene (6 bases). Trimming stripped 3 bases from V and 4 bases from J, with 10 bases between. Germline CDR1 reads SGHRS; CDR2 reads YFSETQ. The CDR3 covers 14 residues. The CDR3 sequence is CASSSQGNNEKLFF. The CDR3 DNA is TGCGCCAGCAGCTCACAGGGAAATAATGAAAAACTGTTTTTT.

V usage is TRBV20-1 and J usage is TRBJ1-2; D not resolved. V gave up 8 bases and J gave up 2 bases, with 9 bases separating them. Germline-derived CDR1 and CDR2 are DFQATT and SNEGSKA (reference sequence). The CDR3 sequence is 11 residues long. The chain's CDR3 is CSSVENYGYTF. DNA of the CDR3: TGCAGTTCGGTAGAGAACTATGGCTACACCTTC.

The CDR3 bases are TGTGCCAGCAGCGTAGGGCAATATAATTCACCCCTCCACTTT. Translated, it gives CASSVGQYNSPLHF. The V gene is TRBV9, the J gene TRBJ1-6; D not resolved. The germline V and J ends were trimmed by 0 bases and 4 bases, with 5 bases remaining between them. This CDR3 comprises 14 residues. CDR1 is SGDLS and CDR2 is YYNGEE in the germline V gene.

This rearrangement joins TRBV13 to TRBJ2-3; the match to TRBD1 covers 10 bases. The J segment lost 5 bases and the V segment lost 5 bases, leaving 4 bases of the junction unmatched. Germline-derived CDR1 and CDR2 are PRHDT and FYEKMQ (reference sequence). This CDR3 has 14 amino acids. This CDR3 is CASSIRTGGDTQYF. In nucleotides, the CDR3 is TGTGCCAGCAGCATCCGGACAGGGGGAGATACGCAGTATTTT.